The 31 T cell receptor beta chains below were found in one sample sequenced in a study of beta chain features in type 1 diabetes. Expressed TCRB transcripts were sequenced because the isolated RNA had all been reverse transcribed beforehand. TCRdb's table, derived via immunoSEQ multiplex PCR, lists solely in-frame clones and lacks some. The sample holds fewer than 150,000 clones, 6% to 7.5% seen once. The sequenced sample consisted of central memory CD4+ T cells from blood. These receptors were taken from a woman aged 25 to 39 in good health.

The chain has TRBV5-4 and TRBJ2-1; 11 nucleotides line up with TRBD2. Germline values: CDR1 SGHNT, CDR2 YYREEE (reference sequence). CDR3 length: 17 amino acids. Unmatched junction bases numbered 6, after V lost 0 bases and J lost 4 bases. The CDR3: CASSLGASGRIYNEQFF. CDR3 bases: TGTGCCAGCAGCTTGGGGGCTAGCGGGAGGATTTACAATGAGCAGTTCTTC.

A few counts support this clone. V is TRBV7-2 and J is TRBJ2-5, with 7 bases that match TRBD2. V gave up 1 base and J gave up 1 base; unmatched junction bases: 9. The CDR3 contains 17 residues. Germline assignment: CDR1 SGHTA and CDR2 FQGNSA. Here the CDR3 reads CASSLGPGGPLQETQYF. The CDR3 nucleotides read TGTGCCAGCAGCTTAGGTCCGGGAGGCCCCCTCCAAGAGACCCAGTACTTC.

This clone was observed a handful of times. The CDR3 sequence: CASSGSGVYEQFF. The CDR3 DNA reads TGTGCCAGCAGTGGTTCGGGGGTCTATGAGCAGTTCTTC. This chain links TRBV25-1 with TRBJ2-1; TRBD2 might be the D (6 bases). Trimming pared 4 bases from V and 8 bases from J, leaving 12 bases between. CDR1 and CDR2 from the germline V gene are MGHDK and SYGVNS. The CDR3 loop spans 13 amino acids.

This clone has more than one count but fewer than ten. CDR3 in DNA: TGCAGTGCTTCCCGGACAGGGGAGGCTTTCTTT. Protein sequence: CSASRTGEAFF. The chain links TRBV20-1 to TRBJ1-1; 9 bases match TRBD1. J lost 11 bases, V lost 5 bases, and 6 bases had no gene match. CDR1 and CDR2 from the germline V gene are DFQATT and SNEGSKA (reference sequence). The CDR3 sequence is 11 residues long.

The V and J genes are TRBV28 and TRBJ2-5; D is possibly TRBD1 (6 bases). The CDR3 covers 16 residues. The V end lost 3 bases, the J end lost 5 bases, and 19 bases lay between the germline ends. Germline CDR1 is MDHEN and CDR2 is SYDVKM. Here the CDR3 reads CASSFPTGGTGETQYF. CDR3 in DNA: TGTGCCAGCAGTTTCCCGACTGGGGGCACCGGGGAGACCCAGTACTTC.

V and J are TRBV7-8 and TRBJ1-5, with D uncertain. This CDR3 is 14 amino acids long. V dropped 3 bases and J dropped 3 bases, with 9 bases sitting between them. Looked up from germline, CDR1 is SGHVS and CDR2 is FQNEAQ. The CDR3 DNA reads as TGTGCCAGCAGCTTTGTTGGAGTCAATCAGCCCCAGCATTTT. This translates into CASSFVGVNQPQHF.

This clone was seen only a few times. The junction departs from germline at one end; a sequencing error may be responsible. Other DNA sequences in this specimen translate into the identical CDR3. This chain connects TRBV7-7 to TRBJ2-1; 16 bases are a match to TRBD2. The CDR3 length is 16 residues. CDR1 SSHAT and CDR2 FNYEAQ come from the germline V gene (reference sequence). The CDR3 loop reads CASSLGLAGGDNEQFF. In DNA form, the CDR3 reads TGTGCTAGCAGCTTGGGACTAGCGGGAGGGGACAATGAGCAGTTCTTC.

In this sample, this clone turned up a few times. The rearrangement joins TRBV11-2 to TRBJ2-5, with D possibly being TRBD2 (6 bases). Germline assignment: CDR1 SGHAT and CDR2 FQNNGV. Trimming removed 1 base from V and 3 bases from J, with 9 bases in between. This CDR3 contains 14 residues. CDR3 sequence: CASSLVWGEETQYF. DNA of the CDR3: TGTGCCAGCAGCTTAGTGTGGGGGGAAGAGACCCAGTACTTC. Variable domain in full (rest from reference TRBV11-2 and TRBJ2-5): EAGVAQSPRYKIIEKRQSVAFWCNPISGHATLYWYQQILGQGPKLLIQFQNNGVVDDSQLPKDRFSAERLKGVDSTLKIQPAKLEDSAVYLCASSLVWGEETQYFGPGTRLLVL.

This chain connects TRBV5-1 to TRBJ1-5; D unresolved. Germline CDR1 and CDR2: SGHRS and YFSETQ. V lost 3 bases and J lost 9, with 10 bases in between. The CDR3 totals 12 residues. The CDR3 bases are TGCGCCAGCAGCTCGGGAGATGGGCCCCAGCATTTT. Translating gives CASSSGDGPQHF.

This clone turned up a few times. The chain couples TRBV7-2 to TRBJ2-1; 7 bases match TRBD2. V was clipped by 5 bases and J by 4 bases; unmatched bases: 8. The CDR3 spans 15 residues. Germline loops: CDR1 SGHTA, CDR2 FQGNSA. The CDR3 loop reads CASSRAGTKYNEQFF. DNA for the CDR3: TGTGCCAGCAGCCGTGCGGGGACTAAGTACAATGAGCAGTTCTTC.

The chain joins TRBV28 to TRBJ2-3; D possibly corresponds to TRBD2 (5 bases). Trimming took off 5 bases at V and 4 bases at J, with 13 bases between the two ends. CDR3 length: 14 amino acids. The germline V gene encodes CDR1 MDHEN and CDR2 SYDVKM. The CDR3 spells CASSDLAGPDTQYF. For the CDR3, the DNA is TGTGCCAGCAGTGATCTAGCCGGCCCAGATACGCAGTATTTT. Supplemented by reference TRBV28 and TRBJ2-3, the full variable domain reads DVKVTQSSRYLVKRTGEKVFLECVQDMDHENMFWYRQDPGLGLRLIYFSYDVKMKEKGDIPEGYSVSREKKERFSLILESASTNQTSMYLCASSDLAGPDTQYFGPGTRLTVL.

The rearrangement uses TRBV5-1 and TRBJ2-7, with 10 bases aligning to TRBD2. CDR3 size: 15 residues. Trimming took 1 base from V and 3 from J; bases not matched to a gene: 4. CDR1 and CDR2 from the germline V gene are SGHRS and YFSETQ. CDR3 DNA sequence: TGCGCCAGCAGCTTGAGCAGCGGGAGGGACTACGAGCAGTACTTC. Its protein is CASSLSSGRDYEQYF.

V is TRBV9 and J is TRBJ2-1; 7 bases map to TRBD2. Trimming took 3 bases from V and 5 from J; bases not matched to a gene: 11. This CDR3 comprises 16 residues. CDR1 and CDR2 from the germline V gene are SGDLS and YYNGEE. This CDR3 reads CASSASPSGLNNEQFF. CDR3 nucleotides: TGTGCCAGCAGCGCGTCCCCTAGCGGTTTAAACAATGAGCAGTTCTTC.

The sample holds a few counts of this clone. This chain uses TRBV2 with TRBJ2-7, with 12 bases that match TRBD2. Losses at the gene ends were 5 bases for V and 3 bases for J; bases not matched to a gene: 2. In germline, CDR1 is SNHLY, CDR2 FYNNEI. The CDR3 is 14 residues long. CDR3 DNA sequence: TGTGCCAGCAGTCGACTAGCGGGAGTCTACGAGCAGTACTTC. This sequence encodes CASSRLAGVYEQYF.

This clone was counted only a few times. The chain joins TRBV19 to TRBJ2-5, with D unclear. From germline, CDR1 is LNHDA and CDR2 SQIVND (reference sequence). Trimming removed 6 bases from V and 5 bases from J, with 13 bases in between. The length of the CDR3 is 13 residues. For the CDR3, the DNA is TGTGCCAGTAGCCATCCCTCCGGGGAGACCCAGTACTTC. Protein: CASSHPSGETQYF. The whole variable domain, remainder taken from reference TRBV19 and TRBJ2-5, is DGGITQSPKYLFRKEGQNVTLSCEQNLNHDAMYWYRQDPGQGLRLIYYSQIVNDFQKGDIAEGYSVSREKKESFPLTVTSAQKNPTAFYLCASSHPSGETQYFGPGTRLLVL.

The chain carries TRBV5-8 and TRBJ1-1, with a possible D match to TRBD1 (5 bases). Germline V gene lookup returns CDR1 SGHTS and CDR2 YDEGEE. The CDR3 loop spans 15 amino acids. V lost 3 bases and J 1 base, leaving 13 bases between the germline ends. CDR3 residues: CASSWWGGANTEAFF. DNA for the CDR3: TGTGCCAGCAGCTGGTGGGGGGGAGCGAACACTGAAGCTTTCTTT. Complete variable domain (other parts from reference TRBV5-8 and TRBJ1-1): EAGVTQSPTHLIKTRGQQATLRCSPISGHTSVYWYQQALGLGLQFLLWYDEGEERNRGNFPPRFSGRQFPNYSSELNVNALELEDSALYLCASSWWGGANTEAFFGQGTRLTVV.

This chain joins TRBV5-1 and TRBJ2-1; 15 bases align to TRBD2. Unmatched junction bases numbered 5, after V lost 5 bases and J lost 5 bases. Germline-derived CDR1 and CDR2 are SGHRS and YFSETQ. The CDR3 extends over 16 amino acids. This CDR3 is CASSWTSGRDDNEQFF. CDR3 DNA sequence: TGCGCCAGCAGTTGGACTAGCGGGAGGGACGACAATGAGCAGTTCTTC.

The rearrangement links TRBV7-9 to TRBJ1-1; 9 positions agree with TRBD1. This CDR3 contains 15 residues. With V trimmed by 5 bases and J by 6 bases, 10 bases remained unmatched. Germline-derived CDR1 and CDR2 are SEHNR and FQNEAQ (reference sequence). In DNA form, the CDR3 reads TGTGCCAGCAGCAAGAGTGGGACAGGGTACGCTGAAGCTTTCTTT. Translating gives CASSKSGTGYAEAFF.

This clone was picked up a small number of times. The CDR3 coding sequence is TGTGCCTGGGCTCGGCGGGGGCCCTACAATGAGCAGTTCTTC. Encoded protein: CAWARRGPYNEQFF. This rearrangement joins TRBV30 to TRBJ2-1; a weak D match, TRBD2 (7 bases). Trimming removed 5 bases from V and 2 bases from J, with 13 bases in between. CDR1 is GTSNPN and CDR2 is SVGIG in the germline V gene (reference sequence). This CDR3 is 14 amino acids long.

This clone has a handful of counts. CDR3 amino acids: CASSLRGTGVWGTYQPQHF. Written as DNA, the CDR3 is TGTGCCAGCAGTTTACGGGGGACAGGGGTCTGGGGAACCTATCAGCCCCAGCATTTT. This chain links TRBV27 with TRBJ1-5; 10 nucleotides match TRBD1. The CDR3 covers 19 residues. The germline V gene has CDR1 MNHEY and CDR2 SMNVEV (reference sequence). The J segment lost 5 bases and the V segment lost 2 bases, leaving 15 bases of the junction unmatched.

This clone has at least ten counts. The J gene is TRBJ2-7, the V gene TRBV7-2; 7 nucleotides agree with TRBD2. The CDR3 spans 14 residues. CDR1 and CDR2 (germline): SGHTA, FQGNSA. V gave up 8 bases and J gave up 7 bases; unmatched junction bases: 14. CDR3 amino acids: CASRSGGSPVEQYF. CDR3 nucleotide sequence: TGTGCCAGCCGATCCGGGGGGAGTCCTGTGGAGCAGTACTTC.

The chain carries TRBV7-2 and TRBJ1-6; TRBD1 matches at 9 bases. Germline V gene sequence: CDR1 SGHTA, CDR2 FQGNSA. The ends lost 3 bases at V and 10 bases at J; junction bases unmatched: 4. The CDR3 extends over 14 amino acids. The DNA for the CDR3 is TGTGCCAGCAGCTTGGACAGGGGAGGCTCACCCCTCCACTTT. This sequence encodes CASSLDRGGSPLHF.

The rearrangement uses TRBV18 and TRBJ1-1; D is ambiguous. Trimming cost V 5 bases and J 3 bases, with 10 bases left between them. This CDR3 is 13 amino acids long. Germline CDR1 is KGHSH and CDR2 is LQKENI. The CDR3 nucleotides are TGTGCCAGCTCATCTTCCGGGTACACTGAAGCTTTCTTT. It specifies CASSSSGYTEAFF.

This clone was observed a few times. The genes are TRBV13 and TRBJ2-3, with D perhaps TRBD2 (6 bases). The V end lost 1 base, the J end lost 7 bases, and 12 bases lay between the germline ends. This CDR3 has 14 residues. Per germline, CDR1 PRHDT and CDR2 FYEKMQ (reference sequence). CDR3 loop: CASSLAGVRYTQYF. The CDR3 bases are TGTGCCAGCAGCTTAGCGGGAGTGCGTTATACGCAGTATTTT.

This sequence joins TRBV30 and TRBJ2-3; 8 bases match TRBD1. Germline V gives CDR1 GTSNPN, CDR2 SVGIG (reference sequence). The CDR3 is made up of 16 amino acids. Unmatched junction bases numbered 11, after V lost 0 bases and J lost 6 bases. CDR3 bases: TGTGCCTGGAGTGTCGGTACAGGGGGATATGTGGATACGCAGTATTTT. It codes for CAWSVGTGGYVDTQYF.

Only a few counts were recorded for this clone. The DNA for the CDR3 is TGTGCCAGCAGCTCGGGACAGGCCCTCTCCTATGGCTACACCTTC. The encoded protein is CASSSGQALSYGYTF. The rearrangement uses TRBV27 and TRBJ1-2; 8 bases match TRBD1. V shed 6 bases and J 4 bases; nucleotides not matched to a gene: 10. This CDR3 contains 15 residues. Looked up from germline, CDR1 is MNHEY and CDR2 is SMNVEV (reference sequence).

This chain links TRBV19 with TRBJ2-1; 8 bases line up with TRBD2. Germline-derived CDR1 and CDR2 are LNHDA and SQIVND (reference sequence). V was clipped by 4 bases and J by 4 bases; unmatched bases: 6. CDR3 length equals 15 residues. The CDR3 reads CASSRVAGKYNEQFF. The CDR3, as DNA: TGTGCCAGTAGTAGGGTAGCGGGAAAATACAATGAGCAGTTCTTC.

This clone was found a few times. The chain employs TRBV2 and TRBJ2-1, with TRBD2 matching 11 bases. V shed 6 bases, J shed 4 bases, and the junction held 2 bases outside the gene matches. Germline assignment: CDR1 SNHLY and CDR2 FYNNEI. The CDR3 is 14 residues long. CDR3: CASRGTSGYNEQFF. The DNA of the CDR3 is TGTGCCAGCAGGGGGACTAGCGGATACAATGAGCAGTTCTTC.

This clone was counted between two and nine times. The chain carries TRBV9 and TRBJ2-3; 15 nucleotides align to TRBD2. The CDR3 spans 17 residues. Germline-derived CDR1 and CDR2 are SGDLS and YYNGEE. V lost 4 bases, J lost 2 bases, and 5 bases stayed unmatched. CDR3 protein: CASSKGLAGGYTDTQYF. As DNA, the CDR3 is TGTGCCAGCAGCAAGGGACTAGCGGGAGGATACACAGATACGCAGTATTTT.

This clone was detected many times. The chain joins TRBV7-2 to TRBJ2-5; D is unresolved. Germline V gives CDR1 SGHTA, CDR2 FQGNSA. The V gene lost 1 base and the J gene lost 5 bases, with 11 bases spanning the gap. CDR3 length equals 14 residues. The CDR3: CASSLVLVAETQYF. Written as DNA, the CDR3 is TGTGCCAGCAGCTTAGTTCTAGTTGCCGAGACCCAGTACTTC.

This clone appeared a few times. The chain uses TRBV29-1 and TRBJ2-5; D possibly corresponds to TRBD2 (5 bases). The CDR3 consists of 12 residues. Trimming took off 4 bases at V and 3 bases at J, with 9 bases between the two ends. Germline CDR1 SQVTM, CDR2 ANQGSEA. This chain's CDR3 is CSVGQTKETQYF. Here the CDR3 DNA reads TGCAGCGTTGGGCAGACTAAAGAGACCCAGTACTTC.